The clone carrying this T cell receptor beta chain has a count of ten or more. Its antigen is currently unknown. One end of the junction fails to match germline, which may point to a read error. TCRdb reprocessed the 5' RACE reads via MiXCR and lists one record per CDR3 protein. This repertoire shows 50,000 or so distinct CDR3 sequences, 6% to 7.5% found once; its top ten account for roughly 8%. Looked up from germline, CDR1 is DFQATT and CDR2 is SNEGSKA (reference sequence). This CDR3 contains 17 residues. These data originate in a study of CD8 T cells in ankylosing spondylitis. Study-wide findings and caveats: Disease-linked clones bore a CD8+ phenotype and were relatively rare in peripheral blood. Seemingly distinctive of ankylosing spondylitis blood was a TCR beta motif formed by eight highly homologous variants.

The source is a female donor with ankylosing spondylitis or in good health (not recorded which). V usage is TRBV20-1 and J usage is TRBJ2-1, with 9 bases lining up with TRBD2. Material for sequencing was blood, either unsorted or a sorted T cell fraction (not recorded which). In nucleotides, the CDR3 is TGCTGTGCTAGTAGCGGGGGTTCACAGAGCTCCTACAATGAGCAGTTCTTC. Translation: CCASSGGSQSSYNEQFF.